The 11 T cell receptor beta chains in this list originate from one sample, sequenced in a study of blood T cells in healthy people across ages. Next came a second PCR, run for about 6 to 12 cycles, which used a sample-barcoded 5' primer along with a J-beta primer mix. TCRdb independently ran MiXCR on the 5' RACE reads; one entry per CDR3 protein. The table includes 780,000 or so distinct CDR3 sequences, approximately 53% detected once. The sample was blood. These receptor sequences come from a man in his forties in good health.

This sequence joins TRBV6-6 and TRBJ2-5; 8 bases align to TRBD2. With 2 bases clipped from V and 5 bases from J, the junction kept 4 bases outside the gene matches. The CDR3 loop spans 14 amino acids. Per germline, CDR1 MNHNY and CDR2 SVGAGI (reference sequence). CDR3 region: CASSYESGSETQYF. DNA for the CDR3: TGTGCCAGCAGTTACGAAAGCGGGAGTGAGACCCAGTACTTC.

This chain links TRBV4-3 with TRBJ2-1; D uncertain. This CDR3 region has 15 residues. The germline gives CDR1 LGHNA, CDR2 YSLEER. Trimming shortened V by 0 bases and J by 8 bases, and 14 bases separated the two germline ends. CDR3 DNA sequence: TGCGCCAGCAGCCAAGATCTTTACTTACAGTATGAGCAGTTCTTC. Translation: CASSQDLYLQYEQFF.

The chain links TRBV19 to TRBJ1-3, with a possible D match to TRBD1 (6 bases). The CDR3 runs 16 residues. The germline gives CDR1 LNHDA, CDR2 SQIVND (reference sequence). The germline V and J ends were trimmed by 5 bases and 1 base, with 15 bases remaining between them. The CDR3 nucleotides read TGTGCCAGTAGTTTTACGGACAGAACTTCTGGAAACACCATATATTTT. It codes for CASSFTDRTSGNTIYF. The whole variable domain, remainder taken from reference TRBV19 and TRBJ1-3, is DGGITQSPKYLFRKEGQNVTLSCEQNLNHDAMYWYRQDPGQGLRLIYYSQIVNDFQKGDIAEGYSVSREKKESFPLTVTSAQKNPTAFYLCASSFTDRTSGNTIYFGEGSWLTVV.

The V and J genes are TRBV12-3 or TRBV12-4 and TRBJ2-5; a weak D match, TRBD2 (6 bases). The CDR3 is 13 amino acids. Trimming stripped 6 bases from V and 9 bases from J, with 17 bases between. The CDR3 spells CASRPAGIEAQYF. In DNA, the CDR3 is TGTGCCAGCAGACCCGCGGGGATCGAGGCCCAGTACTTC.

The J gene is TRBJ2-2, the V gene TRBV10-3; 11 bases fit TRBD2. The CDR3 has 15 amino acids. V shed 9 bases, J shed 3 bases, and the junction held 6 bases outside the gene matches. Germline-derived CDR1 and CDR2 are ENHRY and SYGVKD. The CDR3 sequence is CAMAGTSGHTGELFF. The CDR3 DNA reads TGTGCCATGGCCGGGACTAGCGGCCACACCGGGGAGCTGTTTTTT.

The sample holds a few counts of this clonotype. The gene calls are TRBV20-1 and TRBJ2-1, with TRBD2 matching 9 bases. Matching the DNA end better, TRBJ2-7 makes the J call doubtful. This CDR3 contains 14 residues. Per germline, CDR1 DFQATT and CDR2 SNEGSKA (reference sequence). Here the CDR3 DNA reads TGCAGTGCTAGTAGCGGGAGCTCCTACAATGAGCAGTACTTC. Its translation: CSASSGSSYNEQYF.

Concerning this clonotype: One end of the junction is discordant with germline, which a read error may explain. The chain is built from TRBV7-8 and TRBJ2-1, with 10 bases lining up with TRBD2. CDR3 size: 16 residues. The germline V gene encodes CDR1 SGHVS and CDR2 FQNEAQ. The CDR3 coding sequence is TGTGCCACCAGCTTACCAGCGGGAGGGCAGGGGAATGAGCAGTTCTTC. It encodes CATSLPAGGQGNEQFF.

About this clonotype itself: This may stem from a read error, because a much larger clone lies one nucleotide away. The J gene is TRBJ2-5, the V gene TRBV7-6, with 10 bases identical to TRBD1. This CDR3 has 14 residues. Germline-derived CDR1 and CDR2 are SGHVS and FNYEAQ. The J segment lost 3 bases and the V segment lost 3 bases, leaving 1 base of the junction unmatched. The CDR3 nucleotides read TGTGCCAGCAGCTTTGGGACAGGGGAAGAGACCCAGTACTTC. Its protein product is CASSFGTGEETQYF.

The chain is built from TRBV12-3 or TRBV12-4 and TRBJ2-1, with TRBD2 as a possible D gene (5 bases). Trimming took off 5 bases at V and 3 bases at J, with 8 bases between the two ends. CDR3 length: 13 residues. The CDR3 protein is CASSAGLYNEQFF. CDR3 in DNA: TGTGCCAGCAGTGCCGGACTCTACAATGAGCAGTTCTTC.

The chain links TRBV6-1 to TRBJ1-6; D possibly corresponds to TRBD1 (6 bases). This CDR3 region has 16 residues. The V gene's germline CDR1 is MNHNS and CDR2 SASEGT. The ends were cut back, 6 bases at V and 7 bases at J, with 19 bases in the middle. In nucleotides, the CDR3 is TGTGCCAGCAGCTCCCAGACAGGATCTGGGAATTCACCCCTCCACTTT. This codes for CASSSQTGSGNSPLHF.

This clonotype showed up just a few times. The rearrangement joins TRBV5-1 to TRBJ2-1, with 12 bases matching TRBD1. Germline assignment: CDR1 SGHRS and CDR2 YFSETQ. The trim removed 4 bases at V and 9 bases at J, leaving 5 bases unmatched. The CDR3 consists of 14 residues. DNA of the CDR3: TGCGCCAGCAGCCTGGGACAGGGGGCACGTGAGCAGTTCTTC. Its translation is CASSLGQGAREQFF. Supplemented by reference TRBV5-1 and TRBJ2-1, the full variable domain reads KAGVTQTPRYLIKTRGQQVTLSCSPISGHRSVSWYQQTPGQGLQFLFEYFSETQRNKGNFPGRFSGRQFSNSRSEMNVSTLELGDSALYLCASSLGQGAREQFFGPGTRLTVL.